The 17 T cell receptor beta chains below all came from one sample that was sequenced in a study of metastatic and nonmetastatic thyroid tumors. TCRdb re-called the PCR reads through MiXCR. The sample includes over 12,000 clones, roughly 28% seen only once; the top ten take roughly 19%. All patients were untreated before thyroid surgery. Sequencing was performed on tumor tissue. These receptors were obtained from a female donor with papillary thyroid cancer or a benign thyroid nodule (not recorded which). Some clones in this sample may be carry-over from other donors' samples.

The chain employs TRBV6-1 and TRBJ1-2; D gene ambiguous. CDR3 length: 14 residues. V was clipped by 6 bases and J by 4 bases, with 15 bases between them. Per germline, CDR1 MNHNS and CDR2 SASEGT. CDR3: CASSPRAGVYGYTF. CDR3 sequence (DNA): TGTGCCAGCAGCCCCAGAGCCGGGGTCTATGGCTACACCTTC.

The chain joins TRBV20-1 to TRBJ2-1, with TRBD2 matching over 13 bases. CDR1 is DFQATT, CDR2 SNEGSKA, per germline (reference sequence). This CDR3 contains 15 residues. After removal of 5 bases from V and 2 bases from J, the junction contained 3 bases not matched to a gene. The CDR3: CSARTSGSAYNEQFF. CDR3 nucleotide sequence: TGCAGTGCTCGGACTAGCGGGAGTGCCTACAATGAGCAGTTCTTC.

The rearrangement joins TRBV28 to TRBJ1-5; D may be TRBD1 (6 bases). The CDR3 sequence is 13 residues long. V lost 5 bases and J lost 9, with 14 bases in between. Germline CDR1 reads MDHEN; CDR2 reads SYDVKM. The CDR3 here is CASSRGDNVPQHF. DNA of the CDR3: TGTGCCAGCAGTCGGGGGGACAATGTGCCCCAGCATTTT.

The sample holds many counts of this clone. The CDR3 region has the DNA TGTGCCAGCAGCCTTTCTAGCGGGAGTGCAGATACGCAGTATTTT. The encoded protein is CASSLSSGSADTQYF. V gene TRBV6-4 combines with J gene TRBJ2-3, with TRBD2 matching over 10 bases. The CDR3 extends over 15 amino acids. In germline, CDR1 is MRHNA, CDR2 SNTAGT. J was trimmed by 4 bases and V by 6 bases; bases with no gene match: 7.

This clone was counted many times. This sample includes further DNA sequences coding for the same CDR3. This chain links TRBV7-9 with TRBJ2-5; 8 bases line up with TRBD2. Losses at the gene ends were 5 bases for V and 3 bases for J; bases not matched to a gene: 5. The germline gives CDR1 SEHNR, CDR2 FQNEAQ (reference sequence). The CDR3 is 14 amino acids. The CDR3 DNA is TGTGCCAGCAGCGTACGAGCGGGAGAAGAGACCCAGTACTTC. Translating gives CASSVRAGEETQYF.

This clone was counted at least ten times. This rearrangement joins TRBV12-3 or TRBV12-4 to TRBJ2-2; 9 nucleotides agree with TRBD2. Unmatched junction bases numbered 9, after V lost 1 base and J lost 6 bases. The CDR3 runs to 17 residues. CDR3 loop: CASSLGLGRGGAGELFF. CDR3 nucleotide sequence: TGTGCCAGCAGTTTAGGGTTGGGGCGGGGGGGCGCCGGGGAGCTGTTTTTT.

This clone was detected a few times. J is TRBJ2-7 and V is TRBV27, with 7 bases that match TRBD1. From germline, CDR1 is MNHEY and CDR2 SMNVEV (reference sequence). The V gene end was trimmed by 6 bases and the J gene end by 4 bases; junction bases not matched to a gene: 12. The CDR3 runs to 15 residues. Here the CDR3 reads CASRRGTASTYEQYF. Here the CDR3 DNA reads TGTGCCAGCAGGCGAGGGACAGCTTCAACTTACGAGCAGTACTTC.

The J gene is TRBJ1-2, the V gene TRBV20-1; 8 bases are shared with TRBD1. The CDR3 loop spans 13 amino acids. CDR1 and CDR2 (germline): DFQATT, SNEGSKA (reference sequence). The V gene end was trimmed by 6 bases and the J gene end by 0 bases; junction bases not matched to a gene: 3. The CDR3 region is CSAGQGANYGYTF. CDR3 nucleotides: TGCAGTGCCGGACAGGGAGCTAACTATGGCTACACCTTC.

This clone was seen ten or more times. This chain joins TRBV6-1 and TRBJ2-7, with D possibly being TRBD1 (6 bases). Germline CDR1 and CDR2: MNHNS and SASEGT. The CDR3 is 16 residues long. V shed 2 bases and J shed 2 bases, with 16 bases lying between them. The CDR3 sequence: CASSELDSLTTYEQYF. The CDR3 region has the DNA TGTGCCAGCAGTGAACTGGACAGCTTAACCACCTACGAGCAGTACTTC.

This clone has just a few counts. The CDR3 spells CASSLGGGPRYEQYF. The CDR3 DNA is TGTGCCAGCAGTTTGGGGGGAGGCCCACGGTACGAGCAGTACTTC. The chain is built from TRBV27 and TRBJ2-7; D is perhaps TRBD2 (6 bases). Trimming shortened V by 3 bases and J by 4 bases, and 16 bases separated the two germline ends. From germline, CDR1 is MNHEY and CDR2 SMNVEV (reference sequence). The CDR3 runs to 15 residues.

This clone was picked up many times. A much larger clone lies a single base off, so this may be a read error. V is TRBV7-2 and J is TRBJ1-1; tentative D call: TRBD1 (5 bases). V shed 5 bases and J shed 4 bases, with 11 bases lying between them. From germline, CDR1 is SGHTA and CDR2 FQGNSA. This CDR3 spans 13 amino acids. The CDR3 nucleotides are TGTGCCAGCAGCGTATTGACAGCCACTGAAGCTTTCTTT. This sequence encodes CASSVLTATEAFF.

The chain links TRBV5-6 to TRBJ2-6; no firm D call. The germline V gene encodes CDR1 SGHDT and CDR2 YYEEEE. The CDR3 runs 15 residues. V shed 0 bases and J shed 4 bases, with 8 bases lying between them. The CDR3 region is CASSLVGSGANVLTF. In DNA, the CDR3 is TGTGCCAGCAGCTTGGTAGGGTCCGGGGCCAACGTCCTGACTTTC.

The CDR3 is CASSLDSAPAYGYTF. CDR3 bases: TGTGCCAGCAGCTTGGACAGCGCTCCAGCCTATGGCTACACCTTC. The rearrangement links TRBV11-2 to TRBJ1-2; D is perhaps TRBD1 (6 bases). V was trimmed by 3 bases and J by 4 bases, leaving 15 bases between them. The V gene's germline CDR1 is SGHAT and CDR2 FQNNGV. The CDR3 loop spans 15 amino acids.

The chain recombines TRBV12-3 or TRBV12-4 with TRBJ2-2; 12 bases map to TRBD2. The CDR3 runs 16 residues. J gave up 4 bases and V 6 bases, and 6 bases lay outside the gene matches. Here the CDR3 DNA reads TGTGCCAGCAGCTCGACTAGCGGGGGCATCACCGGGGAGCTGTTTTTT. Amino acids: CASSSTSGGITGELFF.

There are a few counts of this clone. The chain is built from TRBV2 and TRBJ2-6; D is uncertain. Germline values: CDR1 SNHLY, CDR2 FYNNEI. Trimming stripped 7 bases from V and 0 bases from J, with 1 base between. The CDR3 spans 12 residues. The CDR3 here is CASNSGANVLTF. Here the CDR3 DNA reads TGTGCCAGCAACTCTGGGGCCAACGTCCTGACTTTC.

This sequence joins TRBV30 and TRBJ1-2; D might be TRBD1 (5 bases). The CDR3 length is 14 residues. V was clipped by 5 bases and J by 4 bases, with 17 bases between them. CDR1 and CDR2 from the germline V gene are GTSNPN and SVGIG (reference sequence). The CDR3 coding sequence is TGTGCCTGGGGGAACACCGGGACGTTCTATGGCTACACCTTC. Translation: CAWGNTGTFYGYTF.

The rearrangement joins TRBV30 to TRBJ2-3, with 10 bases aligning to TRBD2. This CDR3 contains 15 residues. J was trimmed by 5 bases and V by 0 bases; bases with no gene match: 5. Germline CDR1 reads GTSNPN; CDR2 reads SVGIG (reference sequence). The CDR3 coding sequence is TGTGCCTGGAGTGTAGGGAGCGGGGGGGTAGATACGCAGTATTTT. Protein: CAWSVGSGGVDTQYF.